This is a list of T cell receptor beta chains from one sample in a study of Graves' ophthalmopathy and Graves' hyperthyroidism. TCRdb recomputed calls from the multiplex PCR reads with MiXCR, one row per CDR3 protein. The table lists 300,000 to 500,000 distinct CDR3 sequences, less than 20% of them singletons. Input material: peripheral blood. These receptors all come from a young woman with stable Graves' hyperthyroidism. Both conserved end residues are part of each CDR3. Clone size is given for some rows only: seen once, a few or many times, or a class if the clone is expanded.

V gene: TRBV20-1
clone size: many
J gene: TRBJ2-5
CDR3 protein: CSARDESGFQETQYF

V gene: TRBV7-8
clone size: many
J gene: TRBJ2-5
CDR3 protein: CASSLATGVETQYF

V gene: TRBV12-3/TRBV12-4
clone size: many
J gene: TRBJ2-2
CDR3 protein: CATLAGGGTGELFF

V gene: TRBV29-1
clone size: few
J gene: TRBJ2-7
CDR3 protein: CSDLQGVGFREQYF

V gene: TRBV12-3/TRBV12-4
clone size: many
J gene: TRBJ1-1
CDR3 protein: CASSSRDRVSNTEAFF

V gene: TRBV25-1
clone size: many
J gene: TRBJ1-1
CDR3 protein: CASREDGSEAFF

V gene: TRBV7-3
clone size: .
J gene: TRBJ1-5
CDR3 protein: CASSLSSLRGYSNQPQHF

V gene: TRBV24-1
clone size: .
J gene: TRBJ2-7
CDR3 protein: CATSDSATGTGSHEQYF

V gene: TRBV6-2/TRBV6-3
clone size: many
J gene: TRBJ1-1
CDR3 protein: CASSYWFFGIKGSTEAFF

V gene: TRBV11-2
clone size: .
J gene: TRBJ2-2
CDR3 protein: CASSPRMGGTGELFF

V gene: TRBV15
clone size: many
J gene: TRBJ1-1
CDR3 protein: CATSRARNTEAFF

V gene: TRBV6-1
clone size: many
J gene: TRBJ1-1
CDR3 protein: CASSQPVGFEAFF

V gene: TRBV20-1
clone size: .
J gene: TRBJ1-2
CDR3 protein: CSARRPNYGYTF

V gene: TRBV9
clone size: .
J gene: TRBJ1-2
CDR3 protein: CASSFEHNYGYTF

V gene: TRBV20-1
clone size: many
J gene: TRBJ1-2
CDR3 protein: CSASGTGTYGYTF

V gene: TRBV20-1
clone size: many
J gene: TRBJ1-5
CDR3 protein: CSAGQDIWDQPQHF

V gene: TRBV6-1
clone size: many
J gene: TRBJ2-7
CDR3 protein: CASSEGGQLYEQYF

V gene: TRBV2
clone size: many
J gene: TRBJ2-7
CDR3 protein: CASSDGGREQYF

V gene: TRBV6-1
clone size: .
J gene: TRBJ2-5
CDR3 protein: CASSEVTVQETQYF

V gene: TRBV3-1
clone size: .
J gene: TRBJ1-4
CDR3 protein: CASSPSRGSVKLFF

V gene: TRBV5-1
clone size: many
J gene: TRBJ1-1
CDR3 protein: CASSLDIQTMNTEAFF

V gene: TRBV29-1
clone size: few
J gene: TRBJ2-2
CDR3 protein: CSVDTPPTGGANTGELFF

V gene: TRBV3-1
clone size: few
J gene: TRBJ1-2
CDR3 protein: CASSQGLAGTEGYTF

V gene: TRBV24-1
clone size: many
J gene: TRBJ1-2
CDR3 protein: CATSNGTGANYGYTF

V gene: TRBV4-2
clone size: many
J gene: TRBJ1-1
CDR3 protein: CASSQTGAEAFF